This T cell receptor beta chain was found in a study of immune cell composition in non-small cell lung cancer. This clone is categorized as medium-sized. Generated by immunoSEQ multiplex PCR, the TCRdb table keeps only in-frame clones and is missing some. Among over 3,000 clones listed, roughly two thirds were seen once. CDR3 length equals 15 residues. Unmatched junction bases numbered 5, after V lost 2 bases and J lost 3 bases. The germline gives CDR1 MNHEY, CDR2 SMNVEV (reference sequence). V gene TRBV27 combines with J gene TRBJ1-1; 8 bases are a match to TRBD1. The source is a human donor with non-small cell lung cancer. Sequencing used lung tumor tissue. CDR3 region: CASSLGGRGHTEAFF. DNA for the CDR3: TGTGCCAGCAGTTTAGGTGGCAGGGGGCACACTGAAGCTTTCTTT.